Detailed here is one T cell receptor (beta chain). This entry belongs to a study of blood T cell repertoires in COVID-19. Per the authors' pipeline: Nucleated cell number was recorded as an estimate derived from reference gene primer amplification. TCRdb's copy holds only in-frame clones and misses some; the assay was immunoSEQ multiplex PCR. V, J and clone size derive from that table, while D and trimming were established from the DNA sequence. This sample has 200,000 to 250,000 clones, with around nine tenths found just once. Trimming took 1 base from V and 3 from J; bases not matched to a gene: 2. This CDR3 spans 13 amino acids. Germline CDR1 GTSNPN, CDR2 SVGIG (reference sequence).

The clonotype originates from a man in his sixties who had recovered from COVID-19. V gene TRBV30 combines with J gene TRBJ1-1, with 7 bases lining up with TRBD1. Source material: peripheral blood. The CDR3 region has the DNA TGTGCCTGGAGTGGGGACAGTGACACTGAAGCTTTCTTT. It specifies CAWSGDSDTEAFF. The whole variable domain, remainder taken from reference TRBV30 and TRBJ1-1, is SQTIHQWPATLVQPVGSPLSLECTVEGTSNPNLYWYRQAAGRGLQLLFYSVGIGQISSEVPQNLSASRPQDRQFILSSKKLLLSDSGFYLCAWSGDSDTEAFFGQGTRLTVV.